A single T cell receptor (beta chain) is shown here with its context. The antigen it recognizes is unknown. Within one base of it there is no much larger clone, and no base qualities were kept. The data belong to a study of blood T cell repertoires in COVID-19 (dated by TCRdb to 2019 to 2021). Turning to the overall study: The collaborator samples originated in the United States, Italy and Spain and spanned the acute and convalescent phases of COVID-19. The prospective study material was composed of cDNA or gDNA derived from T cells, B-cell-depleted T cells, or PBMCs. Subjects who had been exposed to COVID-19, were actively infected with it, or had recovered from it provided the deeply sampled blood TCRbeta repertoires that made up the dataset. A freely available public database, intended as a resource for researchers studying the immune response to SARS-CoV-2, is where the repertoires were released. Samples were obtained from the ongoing ImmuneRACE study (first 160 participants) and from some 1,300 subjects provided by 6 global collaborators. Sample metadata almost always included a de-identified subject ID, COVID-19 status, age in years and sex. Where HLA class I and class II types were available, the types were taken from metadata supplied by the sample provider, not from assay-based typing. Points the paper makes about the study in general: The amount of clinical and demographic metadata varied by source and participant and was provided uncurated.

The CDR3 contains 14 residues, cysteine and phenylalanine counted. Only CDR3 DNA is held: 42 bases, read in frame from base 1. CDR1 is given as LGHDT and CDR2 as YNNKEL, both from the germline V gene (reference sequence). Relative to germline, V is 2 bases shorter and J is 7 bases shorter, with 14 bases between their ends. The immunoSEQ Assay, a bias-controlled multiplex PCR, was used to amplify TCRbeta CDR3 regions from genomic DNA. The source study handled its data this way. The number of nucleated cells in each sample was estimated by amplification of reference gene primers within the assay. Sequence reads were collapsed and filtered to measure the absolute abundance of every unique TCRbeta CDR3 rearrangement. For each sample, productive Simpson clonality was calculated as the square root of Simpson's diversity index across productive rearrangements. Entries here come from immuneACCESS through TCRdb and include only in-frame sequences with V and J called. Some clones fail to appear in such tables; in the studies checked, an unresolved V gene covers under half of the shortfall, and the cause of the remainder is unknown. V and J calls and clone size follow that table, whereas D and trimming were derived from the DNA. This sample lists fewer than 350,000 clones; approximately 86% were detected once. Of the sample, about 10% falls within the top ten clones.

Each collaborating institution followed its own protocols to collect whole blood in K2EDTA tubes. For TCRbeta analysis, collaborators shipped samples in one of three forms: frozen whole blood, isolated PBMCs, or DNA extracted from either of those sample types. The receptor was derived from a middle-aged man with active or convalescent COVID-19. The V gene is TRBV3-1 (or the pseudogene TRBV3-2) and the J gene is TRBJ1-2; possibly the D gene is TRBD1, per 5 matching bases. The source material was peripheral blood. CDR3 protein: CASSQTQGRGGYTF. The DNA reads as follows: TGTGCCAGCAGCCAAACCCAGGGTAGAGGTGGCTACACCTTC.